Listed below are T cell receptor beta chains from one sample, sequenced in a study of cytomegalovirus exposure and HLA in healthy donors. Using immunoSEQ multiplex PCR, the repertoire was profiled, and TCRdb retains in-frame clones only, with some absent. Its table records fewer than 100,000 clones. Sequences were obtained from PBMCs. The receptors were sampled from a man aged 45-65 years in good health and CMV-seronegative. The CDR3 runs from the conserved cysteine through the conserved F or W. Each record gives: D gene, J gene, V gene, CDR3 DNA, CDR3 protein. D genes are given only for firm matches.

D gene: TRBD1
J gene: TRBJ1-5
V gene: TRBV7-9
CDR3 DNA: TGTGCCAGCAGCTTGGGGTATAATGACAGGGGACGGCAGCCCCAGCATTTT
CDR3 protein: CASSLGYNDRGRQPQHF

D gene: TRBD1
J gene: TRBJ1-2
V gene: TRBV28
CDR3 DNA: TGTGCCAGCAGTTTACCAGGGGGTGGCTACACCTTC
CDR3 protein: CASSLPGGGYTF

D gene: -
J gene: TRBJ1-2
V gene: TRBV7-6
CDR3 DNA: TGTGCCAGCAGACCGAATAACGCGGGGAACTATGGCTACACCTTC
CDR3 protein: CASRPNNAGNYGYTF

D gene: -
J gene: TRBJ2-7
V gene: TRBV6-5
CDR3 DNA: TGTGCCAGCAGTTACACCCTCCAGGGCTACGAGCAGTACTTC
CDR3 protein: CASSYTLQGYEQYF

D gene: -
J gene: TRBJ1-4
V gene: TRBV5-8
CDR3 DNA: TGTGCCAGCAGCTTTCTTGAAGGGGATGAAAAACTGTTTTTT
CDR3 protein: CASSFLEGDEKLFF

D gene: TRBD2
J gene: TRBJ2-3
V gene: TRBV7-9
CDR3 DNA: TGTGCCAGCAGCTTTGGCCTCGGGGGGGCCCCCGGAGATACGCAGTATTTT
CDR3 protein: CASSFGLGGAPGDTQYF

D gene: -
J gene: TRBJ1-6
V gene: TRBV7-9
CDR3 DNA: TGTGCCAGCAGCTTACGGGGGTTTCCTAATTCACCCCTCCACTTT
CDR3 protein: CASSLRGFPNSPLHF

D gene: -
J gene: TRBJ1-1
V gene: TRBV5-1
CDR3 DNA: TGCGCCAGCAGCTTCACGAACTTGAACACTGAAGCTTTCTTT
CDR3 protein: CASSFTNLNTEAFF

D gene: TRBD2
J gene: TRBJ2-3
V gene: TRBV6-5
CDR3 DNA: TGTGCCAGCAGTTTACTAGCGGGGGTGACAGATACGCAGTATTTT
CDR3 protein: CASSLLAGVTDTQYF

D gene: TRBD1
J gene: TRBJ2-7
V gene: TRBV28
CDR3 DNA: TGTGCCAGCAGTCCGGGACAGGGCTACGAGCAGTACTTC
CDR3 protein: CASSPGQGYEQYF

D gene: TRBD1
J gene: TRBJ2-7
V gene: TRBV27
CDR3 DNA: TGTGCCAGCAGTTTATACGGACAGGGCCACGAGCAGTACTTC
CDR3 protein: CASSLYGQGHEQYF

D gene: TRBD1
J gene: TRBJ1-2
V gene: TRBV9
CDR3 DNA: TGTGCCAGCAGCGTAGATTTGGGAGGGACAGGGAACTATGGCTACACCTTC
CDR3 protein: CASSVDLGGTGNYGYTF

D gene: -
J gene: TRBJ1-3
V gene: TRBV15
CDR3 DNA: TGTGCCACCAGCAGAGATCCGGGTGAATCTGGAAACACCATATATTTT
CDR3 protein: CATSRDPGESGNTIYF

D gene: -
J gene: TRBJ1-2
V gene: TRBV19
CDR3 DNA: TGTGCCAGTAGTATGGACAGCTATGGCTACACCTTC
CDR3 protein: CASSMDSYGYTF

D gene: -
J gene: TRBJ1-1
V gene: TRBV6-1
CDR3 DNA: TGTGCCAGCTATCTGGGCAGTATAATGAACACTGAAGCTTTCTTT
CDR3 protein: CASYLGSIMNTEAFF

D gene: -
J gene: TRBJ2-5
V gene: TRBV27
CDR3 DNA: TGTGCCAGCAGTTTTACCCGGTGGGGGGGGCCCCAAGAGACCCAGTACTTC
CDR3 protein: CASSFTRWGGPQETQYF

D gene: -
J gene: TRBJ1-1
V gene: TRBV9
CDR3 DNA: TGTGCCAGCAGCGTAGTGGACACTCTGAGCACTGAAGCTTTCTTT
CDR3 protein: CASSVVDTLSTEAFF

D gene: TRBD2
J gene: TRBJ2-3
V gene: TRBV28
CDR3 DNA: TGTGCCAGCAGTTTACCCTCAAGCGGGGGGACCACAGATACGCAGTATTTT
CDR3 protein: CASSLPSSGGTTDTQYF

D gene: -
J gene: TRBJ2-7
V gene: TRBV7-9
CDR3 DNA: TGTGCCAGCACCTTCCAGGAAAGCTCCTACGAGCAGTACTTC
CDR3 protein: CASTFQESSYEQYF

D gene: -
J gene: TRBJ2-5
V gene: TRBV7-2
CDR3 DNA: TGTGCCAGCAGCTTAGTTTGGAGAGAGACCCAGTACTTC
CDR3 protein: CASSLVWRETQYF

D gene: TRBD1
J gene: TRBJ2-7
V gene: TRBV5-3
CDR3 DNA: TGTGCCAGAAGCTTGGACCTGGGACAGGGGACCTACGAGCAGTACTTC
CDR3 protein: CARSLDLGQGTYEQYF

D gene: -
J gene: TRBJ2-7
V gene: TRBV7-2
CDR3 DNA: TGTGCCAGTATAAACAGTCCCTTCGCCTACGAGCAGTACTTC
CDR3 protein: CASINSPFAYEQYF

D gene: TRBD1
J gene: TRBJ1-1
V gene: TRBV30
CDR3 DNA: TGTGCCTGGAGGGGGGACAGTGGGAACACTGAAGCTTTCTTT
CDR3 protein: CAWRGDSGNTEAFF

D gene: TRBD2
J gene: TRBJ2-1
V gene: TRBV18
CDR3 DNA: TGTGCCAGCTCACTAGATCTAGCGGAGGAGCAGTTCTTC
CDR3 protein: CASSLDLAEEQFF

D gene: -
J gene: TRBJ2-4
V gene: TRBV7-2
CDR3 DNA: TGTGCCAGCAGCTCGAGAGGATACGAAAACATTCAGTACTTC
CDR3 protein: CASSSRGYENIQYF

D gene: TRBD1
J gene: TRBJ2-2
V gene: TRBV18
CDR3 DNA: TGTGCCAGCTCTCAAGACAGGGGATGGACCGGGGAGCTGTTTTTT
CDR3 protein: CASSQDRGWTGELFF

D gene: -
J gene: TRBJ2-1
V gene: TRBV7-2
CDR3 DNA: TGTGCCAGCAGCTTACTATATTTGACAGGAAATGAGCAGTTCTTC
CDR3 protein: CASSLLYLTGNEQFF

D gene: -
J gene: TRBJ1-3
V gene: TRBV2
CDR3 DNA: TGTGCCTCCACTAAATCTGGAAACACCATATATTTT
CDR3 protein: CASTKSGNTIYF

D gene: TRBD1
J gene: TRBJ2-7
V gene: TRBV28
CDR3 DNA: TGTGCCAGCGGACAGGGACCCTACGAGCAGTACTTC
CDR3 protein: CASGQGPYEQYF

D gene: -
J gene: TRBJ1-5
V gene: TRBV19
CDR3 DNA: TGTGCCAGTAGTGGGTCAGGGGGCAATCAGCCCCAGCATTTT
CDR3 protein: CASSGSGGNQPQHF